Shown below are 10 T cell receptor beta chains from a single sample sequenced in a study of T-cell memory formation after mild COVID-19. TCRdb fed the 5' RACE reads into MiXCR, producing one record per CDR3 protein. The sample has 360,000 or so distinct CDR3 sequences, around 28% seen once. The material sequenced was PBMCs or a T cell subset sorted from them (not recorded which). These receptors originate from an adult woman who had mild COVID-19 (a few samples of this study predate the infection). Cell type and time point are not known.

This clonotype was picked up a small number of times. The V call is TRBV27, the J call TRBJ2-7; D not certain. The V gene's germline CDR1 is MNHEY and CDR2 SMNVEV (reference sequence). The CDR3 contains 11 residues. The V and J ends lost 5 bases and 2 bases respectively, with 4 bases between them. CDR3: CASSLPYEQYF. CDR3 nucleotide sequence: TGTGCCAGCAGTCTGCCCTACGAGCAGTACTTC.

This clonotype was observed a handful of times. Here the CDR3 DNA reads TGTGCCAGTAGCGGGGACAGGGGTCTGTCAGTCGAGCAGTACTTC. Translating it yields CASSGDRGLSVEQYF. The V call is TRBV19, the J call TRBJ2-7; 10 bases fit TRBD1. With V trimmed by 6 bases and J by 6 bases, 11 bases remained unmatched. Germline lookup yields CDR1 LNHDA and CDR2 SQIVND (reference sequence). The CDR3 extends over 15 amino acids.

This chain joins TRBV4-1 and TRBJ2-1; D is ambiguous. V was shortened by 0 bases and J by 0 bases, with 9 bases between the two germline ends. CDR3 length: 16 amino acids. Germline V gene data show CDR1 as MGHRA and CDR2 as YSYEKL. DNA for the CDR3: TGCGCCAGCAGCCAAGAGCCAGAAAGCTCCTACAATGAGCAGTTCTTC. Residues: CASSQEPESSYNEQFF.

V is TRBV20-1 and J is TRBJ2-2; 10 nucleotides agree with TRBD1. CDR3 length: 14 residues. Germline V gives CDR1 DFQATT, CDR2 SNEGSKA (reference sequence). The ends lost 2 bases at V and 6 bases at J; junction bases unmatched: 3. The CDR3 bases are TGCAGTGCTAGACGACAGGGGGCGGCCGGGGAGCTGTTTTTT. Its translation is CSARRQGAAGELFF.

The rearrangement links TRBV25-1 to TRBJ1-4; D is undetermined. Germline loops: CDR1 MGHDK, CDR2 SYGVNS. Between the trimmed V and J ends, which lost 4 bases and 2 bases, there was a span of 11 bases. The length of the CDR3 is 15 residues. CDR3 bases: TGTGCCAGCAGTGTATTTGCCGGGACTAATGAAAAACTGTTTTTT. Its translation: CASSVFAGTNEKLFF.

This clonotype occurred a few times. This chain joins TRBV11-3 and TRBJ2-3; perhaps TRBD1 as D (6 bases). Trimming left V 4 bases short and J 0 bases short, with 20 bases between. The CDR3 consists of 18 residues. Germline CDR1 SGHNT, CDR2 YENEEA. The CDR3 region has the DNA TGTGCCAGCAGCTCCCCCCGGGACACCGTAATAAGCACAGATACGCAGTATTTT. This encodes CASSSPRDTVISTDTQYF.

The rearrangement links TRBV6-6 to TRBJ2-7; TRBD2 matches 12 bases. Per the germline V gene, CDR1 is MNHNY and CDR2 is SVGAGI (reference sequence). This CDR3 has 16 residues. The junction had 5 bases not matched to a gene; V was cut back by 0 bases and J by 5 bases. CDR3 DNA sequence: TGTGCCAGCAGTTACTCGGGGGCTAGCGGGAGGGACGAGCAGTACTTC. This gives the protein CASSYSGASGRDEQYF.

The sample holds a few counts of this clonotype. CDR3 in amino acids: CASSYSSRTNTEAFF. In DNA, the CDR3 is TGTGCCAGCAGTTACTCGAGCCGGACGAACACTGAAGCTTTCTTT. The J gene is TRBJ1-1, the V gene TRBV6-6; D unresolved. CDR3 length equals 15 residues. Germline V CDR1 and CDR2: MNHNY, SVGAGI (reference sequence). Trimming pared 0 bases from V and 1 base from J, leaving 9 bases between.

This clonotype was seen a handful of times. The chain carries TRBV12-3 or TRBV12-4 and TRBJ2-7, with 11 bases fitting TRBD1. Trimming at V came to 6 bases and at J to 3 bases, leaving 4 bases not matched to a gene. This CDR3 is built from 14 residues. The CDR3, as DNA: TGTGCCAGCAGCCACGGGACAGGGGGCTACGAGCAGTACTTC. It codes for CASSHGTGGYEQYF.

The V gene is TRBV2, the J gene TRBJ2-5, with 8 bases fitting TRBD1. Trimming cost V 4 bases and J 4 bases; bases outside gene matches: 5. This CDR3 spans 14 amino acids. Germline values: CDR1 SNHLY, CDR2 FYNNEI. The CDR3 loop is CASSGQGLGETQYF. The CDR3 coding sequence is TGTGCCAGCAGTGGACAGGGGCTAGGAGAGACCCAGTACTTC.